These 18 T cell receptor beta chains originate from one sample sequenced in a study of cytotoxic CD8 clonotypes in ibrutinib-treated CLL. The table came from immunoSEQ multiplex PCR; TCRdb's copy has only in-frame clones and leaves some out. The table has tens of thousands of clones, nearly 50% seen once. The source was PBMCs, collected before ibrutinib treatment. The receptors shown here come from a human donor with chronic lymphocytic leukemia.

The genes are TRBV4-1 and TRBJ2-3; 9 bases line up with TRBD2. The CDR3 has 15 residues. V shed 7 bases and J 2 bases; nucleotides not matched to a gene: 7. Per germline, CDR1 MGHRA and CDR2 YSYEKL. The CDR3 nucleotides are TGCGCCAGCACACGGGGCGGGGGGGCCACAGATACGCAGTATTTT. Translated, it gives CASTRGGGATDTQYF.

Only a few counts were recorded for this clone. V and J are TRBV6-5 and TRBJ1-5; D perhaps matches TRBD1 (5 bases). V was trimmed by 5 bases and J by 6 bases, leaving 11 bases between them. The CDR3 runs to 13 residues. CDR1 MNHEY and CDR2 SVGAGI come from the germline V gene. The DNA of the CDR3 is TGTGCCAGCAGTAGGATAGGGGCTCAGCCCCAGCATTTT. Encoded protein: CASSRIGAQPQHF.

This clone was observed a handful of times. The rearrangement links TRBV5-5 to TRBJ1-2; unclear D gene. This CDR3 is built from 12 residues. From germline, CDR1 is SGHKS and CDR2 YYEKEE (reference sequence). V lost 4 bases, J lost 4 bases, and 8 bases lay in between. For the CDR3, the DNA is TGTGCCAGCAGCAGCGACGGCTATGGCTACACCTTC. Amino acid sequence: CASSSDGYGYTF.

The chain recombines TRBV11-2 with TRBJ2-2; 9 nucleotides align to TRBD1. Trimming took 5 bases from V and 10 from J; bases not matched to a gene: 11. Germline V gives CDR1 SGHAT, CDR2 FQNNGV. CDR3 length: 15 residues. The CDR3 spells CASSPLWTGVEELFF. In DNA, the CDR3 is TGTGCCAGCAGCCCATTATGGACAGGGGTTGAGGAGCTGTTTTTT.

Only a few counts were recorded for this clone. The chain links TRBV7-8 to TRBJ1-5; no clear D. This CDR3 has 13 amino acids. Germline CDR1 reads SGHVS; CDR2 reads FQNEAQ. The V end was cut by 6 bases, the J end by 4 bases, with 10 bases between. The CDR3 bases are TGTGCCAGCAGGTCGACAAGAAATCAGCCCCAGCATTTT. Protein product: CASRSTRNQPQHF.

This clone occurred a few times. The chain carries TRBV6-5 and TRBJ2-3; 7 nucleotides agree with TRBD1. The V and J ends lost 2 bases and 2 bases, in that order; junction bases with no gene match: 4. The CDR3 consists of 15 residues. Per germline, CDR1 MNHEY and CDR2 SVGAGI. This chain's CDR3 is CASSYGQESTDTQYF. The CDR3 region has the DNA TGTGCCAGCAGTTACGGACAGGAGTCCACAGATACGCAGTATTTT.

This clone showed up just a few times. CDR3 sequence (DNA): TGTGCCAGTAGTGCACAGGACAGCTATGGCTACACCTTC. It specifies CASSAQDSYGYTF. V usage is TRBV19 and J usage is TRBJ1-2; D perhaps matches TRBD1 (6 bases). The germline V and J ends were trimmed by 5 bases and 4 bases, with 11 bases remaining between them. Per the germline V gene, CDR1 is LNHDA and CDR2 is SQIVND (reference sequence). This CDR3 has 13 residues.

The J gene is TRBJ2-2, the V gene TRBV6-5, with TRBD1 matching 8 bases. V shed 6 bases and J 4 bases; nucleotides not matched to a gene: 7. The length of the CDR3 is 15 residues. From germline, CDR1 is MNHEY and CDR2 SVGAGI. The CDR3 loop is CASSRTGWGTGELFF. The CDR3 DNA reads as TGTGCCAGCAGCCGGACAGGGTGGGGCACCGGGGAGCTGTTTTTT.

This clone appeared a few times. The chain carries TRBV27 and TRBJ1-6; 7 bases agree with TRBD1. Germline V gene lookup returns CDR1 MNHEY and CDR2 SMNVEV (reference sequence). J lost 13 bases, V lost 5 bases, and 5 bases had no gene match. The CDR3 has 12 amino acids. The CDR3 loop reads CASSLTGDPLHF. The CDR3 region has the DNA TGTGCCAGCAGTCTCACAGGGGATCCCCTCCACTTT.

V and J are TRBV19 and TRBJ2-2, with D perhaps matching TRBD1 or TRBD2 (5 bases each). This CDR3 spans 16 amino acids. Germline V gene data show CDR1 as LNHDA and CDR2 as SQIVND (reference sequence). Trimming cost V 4 bases and J 0 bases, with 12 bases left between them. The DNA for the CDR3 is TGTGCCAGTAGTACTCCGGGACCAACGAACACCGGGGAGCTGTTTTTT. Translated, it gives CASSTPGPTNTGELFF. Full variable domain (rest looked up from reference TRBV19 and TRBJ2-2): DGGITQSPKYLFRKEGQNVTLSCEQNLNHDAMYWYRQDPGQGLRLIYYSQIVNDFQKGDIAEGYSVSREKKESFPLTVTSAQKNPTAFYLCASSTPGPTNTGELFFGEGSRLTVL.

The V call is TRBV5-1, the J call TRBJ1-5; D gene uncertain. The V gene's germline CDR1 is SGHRS and CDR2 YFSETQ. The germline V and J ends were trimmed by 4 bases and 6 bases, with 17 bases remaining between them. This CDR3 has 15 residues. CDR3 DNA sequence: TGCGCCAGCAGCATCGGACCGGGCGCGGGTCAGCCCCAGCATTTT. Its translation: CASSIGPGAGQPQHF.

In this sample, this clone turned up a few times. This sequence joins TRBV25-1 and TRBJ2-3; 11 nucleotides line up with TRBD2. The CDR3 covers 17 residues. V was pared by 1 base and J by 1 base, with 4 bases of the junction left unmatched. Germline V lookup: CDR1 MGHDK, CDR2 SYGVNS. CDR3 protein: CASSESLLAGGTDTQYF. The DNA of the CDR3 is TGTGCCAGCAGTGAATCTTTACTAGCGGGGGGCACAGATACGCAGTATTTT.

The V call is TRBV9, the J call TRBJ1-3, with TRBD1 identical over 7 bases. V lost 1 base and J lost 6; bases outside the gene matches: 4. The CDR3 has 14 residues. In germline, CDR1 is SGDLS, CDR2 YYNGEE. Here the CDR3 DNA reads TGTGCCAGCAGCGTATTAGGGGGCGAAAACACCATATATTTT. Translating it yields CASSVLGGENTIYF.

There are a few counts of this clone. V gene TRBV6-1 combines with J gene TRBJ2-7, with no clear D. The CDR3 runs 13 residues. Germline assignment: CDR1 MNHNS and CDR2 SASEGT. V was pared by 3 bases and J by 4 bases, with 10 bases between. The CDR3 region is CASSDSQSYEQYF. For the CDR3, the DNA is TGTGCCAGCAGTGACTCCCAAAGTTACGAGCAGTACTTC.

This clone has only a few counts. This chain links TRBV20-1 with TRBJ2-7, with no clear D. Trimming pared 7 bases from V and 3 bases from J, leaving 10 bases between. The CDR3 runs 11 residues. Germline CDR1 is DFQATT and CDR2 is SNEGSKA (reference sequence). The DNA for the CDR3 is TGCAGTGGGAAGAGCCACTACGAGCAGTACTTC. It is translated as CSGKSHYEQYF.

V and J are TRBV6-6 and TRBJ1-5; D is unresolved. With 0 bases removed from V and 8 bases from J, the gap between germline ends came to 8 bases. The CDR3 has 13 residues. Germline V CDR1 and CDR2: MNHNY, SVGAGI (reference sequence). The CDR3: CASSYSAREPQHF. CDR3 bases: TGTGCCAGCAGTTACTCGGCACGGGAGCCCCAGCATTTT.

The rearrangement joins TRBV11-2 to TRBJ2-3; 10 nucleotides align to TRBD2. The V gene's germline CDR1 is SGHAT and CDR2 FQNNGV. The CDR3 extends over 17 amino acids. Trimming took 3 bases from V and 0 from J; bases not matched to a gene: 6. Here the CDR3 DNA reads TGTGCCAGCAGCTTTGGTAGCGGGGGGTTTAGCACAGATACGCAGTATTTT. This sequence encodes CASSFGSGGFSTDTQYF.

The chain couples TRBV11-2 to TRBJ2-7; D possibly corresponds to TRBD2 (6 bases). Germline V CDR1 and CDR2: SGHAT, FQNNGV. Between the trimmed V and J ends, which lost 7 bases and 0 bases, there was a span of 16 bases. This CDR3 comprises 15 residues. CDR3 in DNA: TGTGCCAGCACCTTCGGGGGAACCCTCTCCTACGAGCAGTACTTC. Protein product: CASTFGGTLSYEQYF.